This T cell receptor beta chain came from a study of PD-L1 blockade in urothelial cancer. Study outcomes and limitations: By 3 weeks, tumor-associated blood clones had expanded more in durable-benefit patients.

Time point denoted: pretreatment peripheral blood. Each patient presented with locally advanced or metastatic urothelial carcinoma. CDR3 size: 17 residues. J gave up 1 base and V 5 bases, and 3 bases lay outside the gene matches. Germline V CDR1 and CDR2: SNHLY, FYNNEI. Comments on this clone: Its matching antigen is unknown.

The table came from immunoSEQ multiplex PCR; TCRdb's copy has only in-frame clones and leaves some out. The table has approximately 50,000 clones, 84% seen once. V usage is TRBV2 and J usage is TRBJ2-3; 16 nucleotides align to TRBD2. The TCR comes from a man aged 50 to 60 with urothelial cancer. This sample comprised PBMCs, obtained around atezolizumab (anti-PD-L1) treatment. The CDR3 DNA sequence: TGTGCCAGCAGTACCGGGACTAGCGGGGGGGGCACAGATACGCAGTATTTT. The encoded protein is CASSTGTSGGGTDTQYF.